A single sample is the source of the 18 T cell receptor beta chains below, sequenced in a study of T cells in women clearing cervical HPV infection. Sequenced by immunoSEQ multiplex PCR; TCRdb stores in-frame clones only, minus some. The sample table sets out over 9,000 clones. The sample taken for sequencing was blood buffy coat. The origin of the receptors is a woman aged 18-69 years with a cervical HPV16 infection that either progressed to CIN3+ or cleared (not recorded which).

By frequency, this clone is medium-sized (0.01 to 0.1%). The read is 3 residues too short to cover the CDR3 end, so that end is filled in from the germline J gene. This rearrangement joins TRBV2 to TRBJ2-3, with 8 bases matching TRBD2. Germline V gene data show CDR1 as SNHLY and CDR2 as FYNNEI. The CDR3 totals 16 residues. V shed 5 bases, J shed 6 bases, and the junction held 13 bases outside the gene matches. The CDR3 DNA, read in part, is TGTGCCAGCAGTTTTACCTCCGGGACTAGAGATGATACG. Translation gives CASSFTSGTRDDT. The whole CDR3 sequence is CASSFTSGTRDDTQYF.

By frequency, this clone registers medium-sized. The read ends 3 residues before the CDR3 terminus; that terminus is restored from the germline J gene. This chain joins TRBV5-1 and TRBJ2-7; D possibly matches TRBD1 or TRBD2 (6 bases each). CDR3 length: 15 residues. Deletions cut 3 bases from V and 0 bases from J, with 13 bases between. CDR1 is SGHRS, CDR2 YFSETQ, per germline. CDR3 amino acids: CASSWRDTSSYEQYF. The DNA read from the CDR3 is TGCGCCAGCAGCTGGAGGGACACCAGCTCCTACGAG. The full variable domain, rest sourced from reference TRBV5-1 and TRBJ2-7, is KAGVTQTPRYLIKTRGQQVTLSCSPISGHRSVSWYQQTPGQGLQFLFEYFSETQRNKGNFPGRFSGRQFSNSRSEMNVSTLELGDSALYLCASSWRDTSSYEQYFGPGTRLTVT.

Concerning this clone itself: The read ends 3 residues shy of where the CDR3 ends; the end is completed using the germline J gene. The genes are TRBV7-2 and TRBJ2-7; weak D call: TRBD2 (6 bases). CDR3 length: 13 amino acids. Germline assignment: CDR1 SGHTA and CDR2 FQGNSA. The ends were cut back, 2 bases at V and 3 bases at J, with 8 bases in the middle. The sequenced part of the CDR3 DNA is TGTGCCAGCAGCTTACTGCGGGACTACGAG. This codes for CASSLLRDYE. The whole CDR3 sequence reads CASSLLRDYEQYF.

As concerns this clone: Sequencing ends 3 residues short of the CDR3 end; the germline J gene provides the rest. The gene calls are TRBV6-4 and TRBJ1-5; TRBD1 matches 7 bases. V was pared by 2 bases and J by 6 bases, with 13 bases of the junction left unmatched. Germline values: CDR1 MRHNA, CDR2 SNTAGT. This CDR3 region has 17 residues. This CDR3 reads CASSDARGRGRGQPQHF. The CDR3 bases that were read are TGTGCCAGCAGTGACGCCCGGGGCAGGGGGAGAGGTCAGCCC.

A remark on this clone: The CDR3 extends 3 residues past the end of the read, so its final part is completed from the germline J gene. J is TRBJ2-3 and V is TRBV6-7; maybe TRBD2 (7 bases). TRBV6-7 is recorded as an ORF, its role being uncertain. The CDR3 length is 13 residues. The V and J ends lost 11 bases and 4 bases respectively, with 16 bases between them. The CDR3 region is CARVGGAADTQYF. The CDR3 bases that were read are TGTGCCCGCGTGGGGGGGGCCGCAGATACG.

Concerning this clone itself: A junction end diverges from the germline sequence, so it may reflect a read error. The CDR3 end is not reached by the read, which stops 3 residues before it; the germline J gene fills it in. This same CDR3 is encoded by further DNA sequences in the sample. The chain carries TRBV19 and TRBJ1-3; tentative D call: TRBD1 (6 bases). Germline V gene data show CDR1 as LNHDA and CDR2 as SQIVND (reference sequence). There are 14 residues in the CDR3. The covered CDR3 bases are TGTGCCAGTAGTAGGAGGACAGATGGAAACACG. It is translated as CASSRRTDGNT. The entire CDR3 sequence reads CASSRRTDGNTIYF. The full variable domain, with the rest looked up from reference TRBV19 and TRBJ1-3, is DGGITQSPKYLFRKEGQNVTLSCEQNLNHDAMYWYRQDPGQGLRLIYYSQIVNDFQKGDIAEGYSVSREKKESFPLTVTSAQKNPTAFYLCASSRRTDGNTIYFGEGSWLTVV.

For this clone: The observed sequence ends 3 residues before the CDR3 terminus, with the missing tail filled in from the germline J gene. The V gene is TRBV6-1, the J gene TRBJ1-6, with D tentatively TRBD1 (6 bases). V lost 1 base to trimming and J lost 4 bases, with 8 bases between them. The CDR3 extends over 15 amino acids. Germline V lookup: CDR1 MNHNS, CDR2 SASEGT. CDR3 sequence reads: CASSEVDSYNSPLHF. The sequenced part of the CDR3 DNA is TGTGCCAGCAGTGAAGTGGACAGTTATAATTCACCC.

Note on this clone: The sequenced fragment ends 3 residues before the CDR3 boundary, so the rest is inferred from the germline J gene. The chain links TRBV5-6 to TRBJ2-2; TRBD1 agrees at 9 bases. CDR3 size: 15 residues. CDR1 and CDR2 from the germline V gene are SGHDT and YYEEEE. CDR3 sequence: CASIRQGVNNSPLFF. The CDR3 DNA, read in part, is TGTGCCAGCATTAGACAGGGGGTTAATAATTCACCG.

The CDR3 reads CASSLGRGGPYEQYF. The CDR3 DNA, read in part, is TGTGCCAGCAGCTTGGGGAGGGGCGGCCCATACGAG. This chain joins TRBV5-4 and TRBJ2-7; TRBD2 is a possible D gene (6 bases). The sequenced fragment ends 3 residues before the CDR3 boundary, so the rest is inferred from the germline J gene. The V gene lost 0 bases and the J gene lost 4 bases, with 14 bases spanning the gap. The length of the CDR3 is 15 residues. Germline CDR1 reads SGHNT; CDR2 reads YYREEE (reference sequence).

Comment on this clone: The CDR3 extends 3 residues past the end of the read, so its final part is completed from the germline J gene. This chain joins TRBV2 and TRBJ2-3, with D possibly TRBD2 on 7 matching bases. CDR3 length: 16 amino acids. Germline V gene data show CDR1 as SNHLY and CDR2 as FYNNEI. The CDR3 reads CASRERAGRGGETQYF. The covered CDR3 bases are TGTGCCAGCAGGGAAAGGGCGGGGAGGGGGGGAGAGACG. The full variable domain, in which reference TRBV2 and TRBJ2-3 provide the parts outside the CDR3, is EPEVTQTPSHQVTQMGQEVILRCVPISNHLYFYWYRQILGQKVEFLVSFYNNEISEKSEIFDDQFSVERPDGSNFTLKIRSTKLEDSAMYFCASRERAGRGGETQYFGPGTRLTVL.

The CDR3 spells CSARLLGTGGTGASSYGYTF. CDR3 DNA, as far as it was read: TGCAGTGCTAGACTGCTGGGGACGGGTGGGACAGGGGCGTCCTCATATGGC. The chain recombines TRBV20-1 with TRBJ1-2; 10 bases agree with TRBD1. From the germline J gene comes the end of the CDR3, since the read stops 3 residues before it. The CDR3 is made up of 20 amino acids. V was clipped by 2 bases and J by 5 bases; unmatched bases: 23. Germline CDR1 DFQATT, CDR2 SNEGSKA (reference sequence).

This chain's CDR3 is CAISESRTSGGPNTGELFF. The sequenced part of the CDR3 DNA is TGTGCCATCAGTGAGTCTCGGACTAGCGGGGGTCCTAACACCGGGGAG. The rearrangement uses TRBV10-3 and TRBJ2-2; 13 bases map to TRBD2. The read ends 3 residues before the CDR3 terminus; that terminus is restored from the germline J gene. V gave up 0 bases and J gave up 2 bases; unmatched junction bases: 6. The germline V gene has CDR1 ENHRY and CDR2 SYGVKD. This CDR3 is 19 amino acids long.

On this clone: The sequenced fragment ends 3 residues before the CDR3 boundary, so the rest is inferred from the germline J gene. V and J are TRBV19 and TRBJ1-1, with 7 bases aligning to TRBD1. The germline gives CDR1 LNHDA, CDR2 SQIVND (reference sequence). The CDR3 runs 13 residues. V gave up 7 bases and J gave up 1 base; unmatched junction bases: 3. The sequenced CDR3 bases are TGTGCCAGTAAGGGGACAGCGAACACTGAA. Amino acid sequence: CASKGTANTE. The entire CDR3 reads CASKGTANTEAFF.

As concerns this clone: The read comes to an end 3 residues before the CDR3 does, leaving the germline J gene to fill in the end. The chain recombines TRBV7-2 with TRBJ1-2; D is ambiguous. Germline values: CDR1 SGHTA, CDR2 FQGNSA. The CDR3 runs 15 residues. Between the trimmed V and J ends, which lost 5 bases and 5 bases, there was a span of 18 bases. CDR3 bases read: TGTGCCAGCAGCATTGATTCAACTCGAGGGTATGGC. Amino acid sequence: CASSIDSTRGYG. The entire CDR3 reads CASSIDSTRGYGYTF. The variable domain in full, with the rest retrieved from reference TRBV7-2 and TRBJ1-2, is GAGVSQSPSNKVTEKGKDVELRCDPISGHTALYWYRQSLGQGLEFLIYFQGNSAPDKSGLPSDRFSAERTGGSVSTLTIQRTQQEDSAVYLCASSIDSTRGYGYTFGSGTRLTVV.

Of note for this clone: The DNA ends 3 residues before the CDR3 does, and the rest of the CDR3 is filled in from the germline J gene. V usage is TRBV11-2 and J usage is TRBJ2-7; D is possibly TRBD1 (6 bases). Trimming removed 4 bases at V and 6 bases at J, with 19 bases between. Germline values: CDR1 SGHAT, CDR2 FQNNGV. The CDR3 runs to 15 residues. The part of the CDR3 DNA that was read is TGTGCCAGCAGCTCCACGACAGGAAGGATGCTCGAG. Translated: CASSSTTGRMLE. The whole CDR3 protein reads CASSSTTGRMLEQYF.

Concerning this clone itself: The read is 3 residues too short to cover the CDR3 end, so that end is filled in from the germline J gene. The V gene is TRBV12-3 or TRBV12-4, the J gene TRBJ1-4; TRBD1 might be the D (6 bases). Deletions cut 2 bases from V and 7 bases from J, with 20 bases between. CDR3 length: 17 amino acids. This CDR3 reads CASSLSSVGLGGEKLFF. The covered CDR3 bases are TGTGCCAGCAGTTTATCTTCGGTGGGCTTAGGGGGTGAAAAA.

In the case of this clone: The CDR3 end is not reached by the read, which stops 3 residues before it; the germline J gene fills it in. V gene TRBV2 combines with J gene TRBJ1-2, with 10 bases lining up with TRBD1. V shed 5 bases and J 3 bases; nucleotides not matched to a gene: 3. Germline CDR1 reads SNHLY; CDR2 reads FYNNEI. This CDR3 region has 14 residues. The CDR3 DNA, read in part, is TGTGCCAGCAGTAGACAGGGGGCGGACTATGGC. It yields the protein CASSRQGADYG. The CDR3 reads in full as CASSRQGADYGYTF.

This clone is deemed medium-sized (0.01 to 0.1%) by its frequency. The read halts 3 residues ahead of the CDR3 end, with the missing end drawn from the germline J gene. The chain uses TRBV18 and TRBJ1-2; D ambiguous. From germline, CDR1 is KGHSH and CDR2 LQKENI. Trimming removed 6 bases at V and 6 bases at J, with 11 bases between. The CDR3 covers 12 residues. Incomplete CDR3 DNA: TGTGCCAGCTCCCTCAGCGGGGATGGC. Amino acids: CASSLSGDG. The complete CDR3 protein is CASSLSGDGYTF.